These 14 T cell receptor beta chains came from one sample sequenced in a study of T cell responses to AZD1222 COVID-19 vaccine. Sequencing was performed with immunoSEQ multiplex PCR; in TCRdb, only in-frame clones are kept and a portion is missing. Here the sample spans approximately 150,000 clones, approximately 90% being singletons. The sequenced sample was peripheral blood, obtained 28 days after the second AZD1222 dose. These receptors were collected from an adult who received the AZD1222 COVID-19 vaccine.

The chain uses TRBV14 and TRBJ2-5; perhaps TRBD2 as D (5 bases). The V end was cut by 1 base, the J end by 2 bases, with 8 bases between. CDR3 size: 14 residues. Germline V gene sequence: CDR1 SGHDN, CDR2 FVKESK. The CDR3 spells CASSQVGDQETQYF. DNA of the CDR3: TGTGCCAGCAGCCAAGTCGGGGATCAAGAGACCCAGTACTTC. Full variable domain (remainder filled in from reference TRBV14 and TRBJ2-5): EAGVTQFPSHSVIEKGQTVTLRCDPISGHDNLYWYRRVMGKEIKFLLHFVKESKQDESGMPNNRFLAERTGGTYSTLKVQPAELEDSGVYFCASSQVGDQETQYFGPGTRLLVL.

The V and J genes are TRBV5-5 and TRBJ2-4, with D perhaps matching TRBD2 (5 bases). The CDR3 has 14 amino acids. Trimming stripped 2 bases from V and 7 bases from J, with 13 bases between. Germline lookup yields CDR1 SGHKS and CDR2 YYEKEE (reference sequence). CDR3: CASSLLRDSNIQYF. CDR3 nucleotide sequence: TGTGCCAGCAGCTTACTCCGGGATAGTAACATTCAGTACTTC.

This clone has only one observation. This chain connects TRBV3-1 (or the pseudogene TRBV3-2) to TRBJ1-1; D is uncertain. Germline V gives CDR1 LGHDT, CDR2 YNNKEL (reference sequence). V was cut by 2 bases and J by 1 base, with 5 bases left in between. This CDR3 region has 13 residues. The CDR3 reads CASSQSGNTEAFF. CDR3 DNA sequence: TGTGCCAGCAGCCAATCGGGGAACACTGAAGCTTTCTTT.

The rearrangement joins TRBV20-1 to TRBJ2-7; the D is unclear. V lost 3 bases and J lost 2, with 5 bases in between. CDR3 size: 11 residues. Germline CDR1 is DFQATT and CDR2 is SNEGSKA (reference sequence). For the CDR3, the DNA is TGCAGTGCTAGTAGGGCCTACGAGCAGTACTTC. Amino acid sequence: CSASRAYEQYF.

The gene calls are TRBV9 and TRBJ2-2; D is perhaps TRBD1 (6 bases). V lost 0 bases, J lost 5 bases, and 11 bases lay in between. The CDR3 is 15 amino acids. The V gene's germline CDR1 is SGDLS and CDR2 YYNGEE. In DNA, the CDR3 is TGTGCCAGCAGCGTAGGGCCCAGGGGTACCGGGGAGCTGTTTTTT. Protein: CASSVGPRGTGELFF.

The chain is built from TRBV3-1 (or the pseudogene TRBV3-2) and TRBJ2-2; a weak D match, TRBD2 (6 bases). The CDR3 covers 15 residues. The germline V gene encodes CDR1 LGHDT and CDR2 YNNKEL (reference sequence). V was pared by 4 bases and J by 1 base, with 10 bases between. DNA for the CDR3: TGTGCCAGCAGCCTCGGGACTCAGAACACCGGGGAGCTGTTTTTT. Protein sequence: CASSLGTQNTGELFF.

The chain couples TRBV10-3 to TRBJ1-1; 8 bases are shared with TRBD1. Germline CDR1 is ENHRY and CDR2 is SYGVKD. Losses at the gene ends were 2 bases for V and 3 bases for J; bases not matched to a gene: 5. The CDR3 has 15 amino acids. The CDR3 DNA sequence: TGTGCCATCAGTGAGAATCAGGGGGCGGACACTGAAGCTTTCTTT. It is translated as CAISENQGADTEAFF.

The V gene is TRBV7-2, the J gene TRBJ2-1, with 8 bases that match TRBD1. Germline V CDR1 and CDR2: SGHTA, FQGNSA. Germline trimming cut 7 bases from V and 7 bases from J; bases unmatched to any gene: 6. CDR3 size: 13 residues. DNA for the CDR3: TGTGCCAGCAACAGGGGGTACGGGAATGAGCAGTTCTTC. It encodes CASNRGYGNEQFF.

V and J are TRBV6-2 or TRBV6-3 and TRBJ2-7; D is ambiguous. CDR3 size: 14 residues. Germline CDR1 is MNHEY and CDR2 is SVGEGT. V dropped 2 bases and J dropped 0 bases, with 8 bases sitting between them. The DNA for the CDR3 is TGTGCCAGCAGTTACGCGGCGGTCTCCTACGAGCAGTACTTC. Its translation: CASSYAAVSYEQYF.

The chain joins TRBV7-9 to TRBJ1-1; D not resolved. Per germline, CDR1 SEHNR and CDR2 FQNEAQ (reference sequence). V lost 1 base and J 1 base, leaving 4 bases between the germline ends. The CDR3 loop spans 13 amino acids. The CDR3 DNA follows: TGTGCCAGCAGCTTAGGAGAGAACACTGAAGCTTTCTTT. Translating it yields CASSLGENTEAFF.

The chain recombines TRBV11-2 with TRBJ1-1; D might be TRBD1 (5 bases). CDR1 is SGHAT, CDR2 FQNNGV, per germline. Trimming cost V 1 base and J 4 bases, with 10 bases left between them. This CDR3 comprises 14 residues. Here the CDR3 reads CASSLVQGGTEAFF. CDR3 bases: TGTGCCAGCAGCTTAGTTCAGGGAGGCACTGAAGCTTTCTTT.

The V gene is TRBV4-2, the J gene TRBJ2-7, with 7 bases that match TRBD1. Germline CDR1 is LGHNA and CDR2 is YNFKEQ. The CDR3 totals 15 residues. V was pared by 1 base and J by 1 base, with 4 bases of the junction left unmatched. The CDR3 DNA follows: TGTGCCAGCAGCCAAGGACAGGGAAGTTCCTACGAGCAGTACTTC. Amino acid sequence: CASSQGQGSSYEQYF.

The rearrangement links TRBV5-1 to TRBJ1-2; 7 nucleotides agree with TRBD1. CDR1 SGHRS and CDR2 YFSETQ come from the germline V gene. The CDR3 consists of 14 residues. V dropped 3 bases and J dropped 5; count of bases not matched to a gene: 7. The CDR3 is CASSSTQGPYGYTF. The CDR3 region has the DNA TGCGCCAGCAGCTCTACACAGGGGCCGTATGGCTACACCTTC.

V usage is TRBV7-2 and J usage is TRBJ2-5; weak D call: TRBD2 (5 bases). The CDR3 length is 14 residues. Trimming cost V 1 base and J 3 bases, with 9 bases left between them. Germline assignment: CDR1 SGHTA and CDR2 FQGNSA. In nucleotides, the CDR3 is TGTGCCAGCAGCTTAGTAGGACTGAAAGAGACCCAGTACTTC. Translated, it gives CASSLVGLKETQYF.